Detailed here is one T cell receptor beta chain. Its antigen is not known. Extraction and reverse transcription of RNA yielded cDNA as the sequencing template. TCRdb's copy holds only in-frame clones and misses some; the assay was immunoSEQ multiplex PCR. The sample lists around 190,000 clones; roughly three fifths were seen once. From germline, CDR1 is LGHNA and CDR2 YNFKEQ. Unmatched junction bases numbered 11, after V lost 1 base and J lost 8 bases. The CDR3 runs to 17 residues. The data were taken from a study of CD8+ T cells in alopecia areata. About the study: Percentage of affected scalp area was the basis on which treated patients' severity was scored.

Study-wide results and limits: Among the cells sequenced in scalp samples are also the resident alphabeta T cells of normal skin.

Treatment specified: oral pan-JAK inhibitor, 5-10 mg twice daily. Alopecia areata patients gave lesional scalp punch biopsies and peripheral blood samples. This receptor was taken from a human donor with alopecia areata. The chain recombines TRBV4-2 with TRBJ2-1, with 10 bases that match TRBD2. The sequencing used CD4+ T cells sorted from blood, collected at week 4, from a patient treated with tofacitinib. This chain's CDR3 is CASSQASALAGVYEQFF. The CDR3 DNA follows: TGTGCCAGCAGCCAAGCTTCGGCTCTAGCGGGAGTCTATGAGCAGTTCTTC.